The clone carrying this T cell receptor beta chain has just a few counts. Its target is unknown. V lost 1 base to trimming and J lost 2 bases, with 11 bases between them. Germline V gene data show CDR1 as LGHDT and CDR2 as YNNKEL (reference sequence). This CDR3 is 15 amino acids long. Total RNA, at least 5 micrograms per sample, came from PBMCs. This record belongs to a study of blood T cells in healthy people across ages. Study-wide results and caveats: Shifts in expanded clonotypes may have been confounded by donor CMV status, which was unknown. PBMCs that were unsorted prevented a conclusive naive versus antigen-experienced comparison.

Then a second PCR, running roughly 7 to 12 cycles, was carried out with a sample-barcoded 5' primer and a J-beta primer mix. Every molecule of cDNA carried a tag from a template-switch adaptor with 12 random nucleotides. TCRdb ran MiXCR on the 5' RACE reads and lists one entry per CDR3 protein. The sample includes more than 650,000 distinct CDR3 sequences, about 24% of them seen just once. The chain combines TRBV3-1 with TRBJ2-5, with no clear D. The sequence came from a man aged 65 to 79 in good health. What was sequenced was blood. CDR3 sequence (DNA): TGTGCCAGCAGCCAAGTCGGCAGCAAGCAAGAGACCCAGTACTTC. Residues: CASSQVGSKQETQYF.